The T cell receptor (beta chain) described here comes from a study of regulatory T cells in long-lasting Graves disease (dated by TCRdb to the early 2020s). Regarding the study in general: In the newly diagnosed Graves' disease group, patients had been taking antithyroid drugs for less than 3 months. A total of 35 or so samples underwent TCR sequencing: about 13 from persistent and 20 from newly diagnosed Graves' disease patients. The study took place in China and was registered as a clinical trial. This study used TCR sequencing and RNA sequencing of peripheral blood to compare persistent Graves' disease patients against newly diagnosed Graves' disease patients.

The time point label, read with the paper, signifies: newly diagnosed GD, antithyroid drugs for less than 3 months. For both TCR sequencing and RNA sequencing, RNA was extracted from PBMCs in TRIzol. Graves' disease was diagnosed according to American Thyroid Association guidelines. The patients came from an endocrinology department in Xi'an, China. Each patient gave about 8.1 milliliters of peripheral blood, collected in an EDTA anticoagulant tube. Ficoll Paque Plus density gradient separation was used to isolate PBMCs, and no additional T cell sorting was done. RNA quality was checked with an Agilent 2100 Bioanalyzer and agarose gel, and concentration with a NanoDrop 2000. At least ten counts were recorded for this clonotype. The antigen this receptor binds is unknown. Per-nucleotide qualities are absent, and no much larger clonotype sits a single base away. The library was produced with multiplex PCR. TCRdb lists the instrument as Illumina HiSeq 4000. To build TCR beta libraries, CDR3 regions were amplified by Arm-PCR using iRepertoire HTBI primers. Before sequencing, the PCR products underwent gel purification. The authors processed their data as follows. Across samples, roughly 60 TRBV and 12 to 15 TRBJ segments were identified and used for gene usage analysis of CDR3 amino acid clonotypes. COPE and FqMerger were used to merge the filtered high-quality paired reads into contigs. BLAST was used to align contigs to IMGT TRBV, TRBD and TRBJ reference genes, and CDR3 was defined according to IMGT. Any clonotype with a frequency above 0.1% was counted as a highly expanded clone. Shannon entropy was used to measure repertoire diversity, and the Gini coefficient was used to measure V-J evenness. Public clonotypes were defined as clonotypes shared by more than one individual. TCRdb ran its own pipeline on the public reads, namely fastp trimming at Q25 and MiXCR clone calling, and kept in-frame beta chains. Here each entry gathers all rows of one CDR3 protein and keeps the most common genes and DNA. These V and J calls are TCRdb output, not the study's own analysis. This sample gives approximately 540,000 distinct CDR3 sequences in total; 9.5% to 15% of them show up just once. The top ten clonotypes cover around 9.3% of the sample.

General study outcomes and caveats: The study examined only peripheral blood because the primary lesion, thyroid tissue, could not be accessed. TRBV28, TRBJ1-2 and TRBJ2-5 were preferentially used in persistent disease, while TRBV20-1 and TRBJ2-1 were favored in newly diagnosed disease. Compared with newly diagnosed patients, patients with persistent Graves' disease had lower TCR Shannon entropy and fewer highly expanded clones, which suggests clonal expansion. Sequencing and analysis were restricted to the TCR beta chain. Persistent patients shared more public clonotypes among themselves (around 3,000) than newly diagnosed patients did (more than 950). As a limitation, the authors acknowledged that the small sample size may reduce accuracy.

Cut back by 4 bases and 3 bases, the V and J ends lie 16 bases apart. From a lookup of the germline V gene, CDR1 and CDR2 are SGHAT and FQNNGV. From the cysteine through the phenylalanine, the CDR3 covers 15 amino acids. The read is trimmed to its CDR3 DNA, 45 bases read in frame from base 1. The same specimen was also included in a second study, on T cells in Graves' hyperthyroidism and ophthalmopathy. That second publication adds: Stable Graves' hyperthyroidism was defined as no progression to ophthalmopathy during 18 months of follow-up. Hyperthyroidism patients were newly diagnosed, had a disease duration of under 2 months, and were aged 18 to 65 years. Any patient with an uncontrolled infection, another autoimmune disease, pregnancy or lactation was excluded. Diagnoses relied on clinical symptoms, serum thyroxine and TRAb, thyroid ultrasound and orbital computed tomography. The first round of RT-PCR for the TCR CDR3 was performed with the HTBI primer set and the Qiagen OneStep RT-PCR kit. Most expanded thyroid clonotypes (frequency above 0.001) were also found in blood, which suggests that blood repertoires may mirror thyroid immune responses. A 13 V-J signature model separated ophthalmopathy from stable hyperthyroidism, with about 88% sensitivity and roughly 84% specificity in cross-validation and 80%/75% in testing. In validation, progression to ophthalmopathy was predicted by the model with 55% to 71% sensitivity and roughly 72% specificity, a median of roughly 6 months before onset. To identify TCR V-J signatures that set the groups apart, the researchers used a discovery cohort of 95 to 100 patients, made up of 43 with Graves' ophthalmopathy and about 60 with stable Graves' hyperthyroidism. Prospective prediction of ophthalmopathy was tested in an independent validation cohort consisting of fewer than 20 hyperthyroidism patients and some 17 patients who later progressed to ophthalmopathy. The approximately 97 discovery patients were randomly divided into training and test sets at a 7:3 ratio. In about six Graves' hyperthyroidism patients, the study also compared T-cell repertoires from thyroid tissue with T-cell repertoires from blood. After blood sampling, hyperthyroidism patients were treated with methimazole at a starting dose of 30 mg daily, and ophthalmopathy patients were treated with high-dose intravenous methylprednisolone. The libraries were constructed in a second round of multiplex PCR and then size-selected and purified. Paired-end sequencing of the libraries was performed with 100 bp reads on an Illumina HiSeq2000. SOAPnuke was used to process the raw data, with reads discarded if the reads contained adapters or uncalled bases, had a mean Phred below 15, or lacked an exact constant-primer or identifier match. High-quality paired reads were merged with COPE v1.2.5, and unique nucleotide sequences were defined as clonotypes. Clonotypes were aligned to IMGT TRBV, TRBD and TRBJ reference segments using MiTCR v1.1. Only V-J combinations with frequency above 0.0001, covering approximately 99% of repertoires, were analysed. The TCS score was defined as F50 (clonal expansion) divided by E x V (chaos), with BLOSUM62-based TCRdist calculated between CDR3 peptides within each V-J. Welch's t-statistics and random forest reduced roughly 540 V-J features to 10 to 15, which were used in a naive Bayes classifier (R e1071). Sample size was not statistically predetermined, and blinding of investigators to group allocation was not performed. The paper describes TCR Vbeta CDR3 sequencing of 120 to 150 peripheral blood samples, made up of under 50 ophthalmopathy patients, more than 70 hyperthyroidism patients and about 17 progressor patients.

Recombination joined TRBV11-2 with TRBJ2-7, with a weak D call of TRBD2 (6 bases match). This TCR was recovered from a woman in her 30s with Graves disease. Donor details come from another sample of the same person, matched by shared clones. Sequencing used peripheral blood mononuclear cells (PBMCs), obtained at new diagnosis, from a patient treated with antithyroid drugs. The CDR3 protein sequence reads: CASSSFPGLNYEQYF. The nucleotide sequence reads as follows: TGTGCCAGCAGCTCTTTCCCGGGACTGAACTACGAGCAGTACTTC.